What follows is one T cell receptor beta chain and its context. Primers used in a second PCR of roughly 6 to 11 cycles were a sample-barcoded 5' primer and a J-beta primer mix. Through a template-switch adaptor with 12 random nucleotides, each cDNA molecule received a tag. Each CDR3 protein is one row after TCRdb ran MiXCR on the 5' RACE reads. Of 1 million or so distinct CDR3 sequences detected, 45% appear once; the ten largest clones hold 15% to 20%. V lost 5 bases to trimming and J lost 4 bases; unmatched junction nucleotides: 11. Per germline, CDR1 SGHTA and CDR2 FQGNSA. This CDR3 is built from 16 residues. This sample is drawn from a study of blood T cells in healthy people across ages. The authors extracted at least 5 micrograms of total RNA per sample.

The chain uses TRBV7-2 and TRBJ2-1, with 7 bases fitting TRBD1. This sequence originates from a woman aged 60 to 75 in good health. What was sequenced was blood. In DNA form, the CDR3 reads TGTGCCAGCAGCCTACAGGGGACCCTAGGTTACAATGAGCAGTTCTTC. It encodes CASSLQGTLGYNEQFF.